One and the same sample provided the 26 T cell receptor beta chains below, sequenced in a study of OX40 agonist ivuxolimab in advanced cancers. Library generation was performed with the immunoSEQ multiplex PCR assay. TCRdb took over this immuneACCESS table, retaining in-frame rearrangements with V and J assigned. Such tables are incomplete; in checked studies, under half of the missing clones stem from an unresolved V gene, and the remainder is unexplained. The sample table contains fewer than 80,000 clones; only one count was recorded for 80% to 90% of them. The ten largest clones represent under 4.5% of the sample. Specimen: CD4+ or CD8+ T cells sorted from blood, collected in a trial of the OX40 agonist ivuxolimab. The receptor set was obtained from an adult with an advanced solid tumor such as melanoma, head and neck, liver or kidney cancer.

In DNA form, the CDR3 reads TGTGCCACAACAGGGTCACCCTTTGGCAATCAGCCCCAGCATTTT. Its translation: CATTGSPFGNQPQHF. The V gene is TRBV6-5, the J gene TRBJ1-5, with a tentative D call TRBD1 (6 bases). CDR3 size: 15 residues. The V end lost 10 bases, the J end lost 2 bases, and 18 bases lay between the germline ends. Germline V gene sequence: CDR1 MNHEY, CDR2 SVGAGI.

This chain connects TRBV19 to TRBJ2-4, with TRBD1 matching over 8 bases. This CDR3 is built from 14 residues. Germline CDR1 reads LNHDA; CDR2 reads SQIVND (reference sequence). V shed 3 bases and J 4 bases; nucleotides not matched to a gene: 2. The CDR3 DNA sequence: TGTGCCAGTAGTATGCAGGGGGCGAAAAACATTCAGTACTTC. It translates to CASSMQGAKNIQYF.

The chain employs TRBV5-6 and TRBJ2-2; D might be TRBD1 (5 bases). CDR1 is SGHDT, CDR2 YYEEEE, per germline. The CDR3 runs 16 residues. Trimming left V 0 bases short and J 1 base short, with 10 bases between. The CDR3 coding sequence is TGTGCCAGCAGCTTGGTGTTTACAGGGAACACCGGGGAGCTGTTTTTT. It specifies CASSLVFTGNTGELFF.

V and J are TRBV18 and TRBJ2-1; D is uncertain. The CDR3 covers 15 residues. The germline V gene has CDR1 KGHSH and CDR2 LQKENI. Trimming removed 5 bases from V and 0 bases from J, with 11 bases in between. CDR3 loop: CASSWTSSSYNEQFF. The DNA for the CDR3 is TGTGCCAGCTCATGGACGTCCAGCTCCTACAATGAGCAGTTCTTC. The full variable domain, in which reference TRBV18 and TRBJ2-1 provide the parts outside the CDR3, is NAGVMQNPRHLVRRRGQEARLRCSPMKGHSHVYWYRQLPEEGLKFMVYLQKENIIDESGMPKERFSAEFPKEGPSILRIQQVVRGDSAAYFCASSWTSSSYNEQFFGPGTRLTVL.

CDR3: CASSFQAREYF. The CDR3 nucleotides read TGTGCCAGCAGCTTCCAAGCTCGAGAGTACTTC. The chain links TRBV5-4 to TRBJ2-7; D is unclear. The CDR3 has 11 amino acids. The germline CDR1 and CDR2 sequences are SGHNT and YYREEE (reference sequence). Trimming shortened V by 2 bases and J by 11 bases, and 11 bases separated the two germline ends.

The rearrangement uses TRBV5-1 and TRBJ2-3; D remains ambiguous. Germline values: CDR1 SGHRS, CDR2 YFSETQ. Trimming took 5 bases from V and 4 from J, leaving 11 bases between them. The CDR3 has 13 residues. CDR3 sequence reads: CASRLGFADTQYF. The CDR3, as DNA: TGCGCCAGCAGGCTGGGGTTCGCAGATACGCAGTATTTT.

The J gene is TRBJ2-1, the V gene TRBV11-3; tentatively, D is TRBD1 or TRBD2 (5 bases each). V lost 3 bases to trimming and J lost 0 bases, with 18 bases between them. The CDR3 length is 18 residues. Germline-derived CDR1 and CDR2 are SGHNT and YENEEA. This CDR3 is CASSLRGLSVGSYNEQFF. The CDR3 DNA is TGTGCCAGCAGCTTGAGGGGTTTAAGCGTGGGCTCCTACAATGAGCAGTTCTTC.

The rearrangement joins TRBV2 to TRBJ1-3; D is unclear. The CDR3 has 15 residues. V was shortened by 6 bases and J by 4 bases, with 16 bases between the two germline ends. CDR1 SNHLY and CDR2 FYNNEI come from the germline V gene. CDR3 loop: CASSLEQTGGNTIYF. The CDR3 bases are TGTGCCAGCAGCCTGGAACAGACGGGGGGAAACACCATATATTTT. Full variable domain (rest looked up from reference TRBV2 and TRBJ1-3): EPEVTQTPSHQVTQMGQEVILRCVPISNHLYFYWYRQILGQKVEFLVSFYNNEISEKSEIFDDQFSVERPDGSNFTLKIRSTKLEDSAMYFCASSLEQTGGNTIYFGEGSWLTVV.

This rearrangement joins TRBV6-5 to TRBJ2-7; 7 nucleotides match TRBD2. In germline, CDR1 is MNHEY, CDR2 SVGAGI. V trimming: 6 bases; J trimming: 1 base; junction bases outside the gene matches: 6. The CDR3 covers 14 residues. CDR3 protein: CASRSGEASYEQYF. CDR3 DNA sequence: TGTGCCAGCAGGAGCGGGGAGGCATCCTACGAGCAGTACTTC.

The rearrangement links TRBV7-9 to TRBJ2-5; 8 bases are a match to TRBD1. This CDR3 has 15 residues. Germline CDR1 reads SEHNR; CDR2 reads FQNEAQ (reference sequence). After removal of 1 base from V and 5 bases from J, the junction contained 6 bases not matched to a gene. This CDR3 reads CASSLGDRNRETQYF. CDR3 nucleotides: TGTGCCAGCAGCTTAGGGGACAGGAATAGGGAGACCCAGTACTTC. Together with reference TRBV7-9 and TRBJ2-5, the CDR3 gives the full variable domain: DTGVSQNPRHKITKRGQNVTFRCDPISEHNRLYWYRQTLGQGPEFLTYFQNEAQLEKSRLLSDRFSAERPKGSFSTLEIQRTEQGDSAMYLCASSLGDRNRETQYFGPGTRLLVL.

The sample holds one count of this clone. V gene TRBV7-2 combines with J gene TRBJ2-6; D is uncertain. CDR1 and CDR2 from the germline V gene are SGHTA and FQGNSA. CDR3 size: 17 residues. Trimming shortened V by 1 base and J by 0 bases, and 10 bases separated the two germline ends. The CDR3: CASSLGAIFSGANVLTF. The CDR3 bases are TGTGCCAGCAGCTTAGGAGCGATTTTCTCTGGGGCCAACGTCCTGACTTTC.

This clone has only a few counts. Other nucleotide sequences in the sample specify the same CDR3. V and J are TRBV6-5 and TRBJ1-3, with 8 bases lining up with TRBD1. Germline values: CDR1 MNHEY, CDR2 SVGAGI. The CDR3 has 15 residues. Unmatched junction bases numbered 4, after V lost 6 bases and J lost 0 bases. Here the CDR3 DNA reads TGTGCCAGCAGCCGGACAGGGTTCTCTGGAAACACCATATATTTT. The encoded protein is CASSRTGFSGNTIYF.

The V gene is TRBV27, the J gene TRBJ2-5, with 9 bases that match TRBD2. Germline V gene lookup returns CDR1 MNHEY and CDR2 SMNVEV (reference sequence). The CDR3 loop spans 16 amino acids. Trimming at V came to 6 bases and at J to 5 bases, leaving 13 bases not matched to a gene. The CDR3 bases are TGTGCCAGCAGCCTTAGGGCTAGCGGGAACCGGGAGACCCAGTACTTC. Protein product: CASSLRASGNRETQYF.

The V and J genes are TRBV30 and TRBJ1-3, with unresolved D. Trimming took 5 bases from V and 5 from J, leaving 13 bases between them. The CDR3 extends over 13 amino acids. Germline-derived CDR1 and CDR2 are GTSNPN and SVGIG (reference sequence). The DNA of the CDR3 is TGTGCCTGGGAGGGCCCCGGGAGAAACACCATATATTTT. Translating it yields CAWEGPGRNTIYF.

The chain combines TRBV14 with TRBJ1-5; D is undetermined. Germline lookup yields CDR1 SGHDN and CDR2 FVKESK. The V and J ends lost 2 bases and 0 bases respectively, with 14 bases between them. The CDR3 is made up of 17 amino acids. The CDR3 bases are TGTGCCAGCAGCCAACGCGGGGTGAATTATAGCAATCAGCCCCAGCATTTT. It codes for CASSQRGVNYSNQPQHF.

The CDR3 spells CASSQHGESNQPQHF. Here the CDR3 DNA reads TGCGCCAGCAGTCAGCACGGGGAGTCCAATCAGCCCCAGCATTTT. The gene calls are TRBV5-1 and TRBJ1-5; D remains ambiguous. The CDR3 is made up of 15 amino acids. Trimming cost V 5 bases and J 3 bases, with 15 bases left between them. Germline V gene lookup returns CDR1 SGHRS and CDR2 YFSETQ.

The genes are TRBV6-5 and TRBJ2-1; 8 nucleotides match TRBD2. There are 15 residues in the CDR3. J was trimmed by 8 bases and V by 5 bases; bases with no gene match: 11. Germline V lookup: CDR1 MNHEY, CDR2 SVGAGI. DNA for the CDR3: TGTGCCAGCAGTCCCCGGGGGGGGAGTTTGGATGAGCAGTTCTTC. Encoded protein: CASSPRGGSLDEQFF.

The V gene is TRBV5-1, the J gene TRBJ2-3, with 7 bases matching TRBD2. The CDR3 is made up of 15 amino acids. CDR1 is SGHRS, CDR2 YFSETQ, per germline. V was pared by 0 bases and J by 4 bases, with 5 bases of the junction left unmatched. In nucleotides, the CDR3 is TGCGCCAGCAGCTTGGAGCGGGGAGCCGCAGATACGCAGTATTTT. Translated: CASSLERGAADTQYF.

The chain couples TRBV10-3 to TRBJ1-5; D is uncertain. The V and J ends lost 2 bases and 4 bases respectively, with 3 bases between them. Germline V CDR1 and CDR2: ENHRY, SYGVKD. The CDR3 length is 12 residues. CDR3 sequence: CAISEPNQPQHF. DNA of the CDR3: TGTGCCATCAGTGAGCCTAATCAGCCCCAGCATTTT.

As for this clone: The junction differs from germline at one of its ends, possibly a read error. The chain combines TRBV5-1 with TRBJ1-2, with unresolved D. This CDR3 is built from 14 residues. CDR1 and CDR2 (germline): SGHRS, YFSETQ. The CDR3 coding sequence is TGCGCCAGCAGCTTGGCCGAGACTAATTATGGCTACACCTTC. This translates into CASSLAETNYGYTF.

This chain joins TRBV7-2 and TRBJ1-2, with a tentative D call TRBD1 (6 bases). Germline V gene data show CDR1 as SGHTA and CDR2 as FQGNSA. V was pared by 1 base and J by 6 bases, with 12 bases between. The CDR3 totals 14 residues. CDR3 in amino acids: CASSLEQGRDGYTF. CDR3 nucleotide sequence: TGTGCCAGCAGCTTAGAACAGGGACGGGATGGCTACACCTTC.

This chain links TRBV28 with TRBJ2-5; a weak D match, TRBD1 (6 bases). Germline CDR1 MDHEN, CDR2 SYDVKM. The CDR3 covers 13 residues. Trimming shortened V by 5 bases and J by 7 bases, and 14 bases separated the two germline ends. CDR3 region: CASSLTGSGTQYF. The CDR3 region has the DNA TGTGCCAGCAGTCTTACAGGGTCGGGGACCCAGTACTTC.

This sequence joins TRBV6-6 and TRBJ1-5, with unresolved D. The CDR3 contains 11 residues. V was cut by 0 bases and J by 16 bases, with 10 bases left in between. Germline V lookup: CDR1 MNHNY, CDR2 SVGAGI (reference sequence). CDR3 bases: TGTGCCAGCAGTTACTCGATAGGTCGTCATTTT. As protein: CASSYSIGRHF.

This clone was observed a single time. The chain combines TRBV7-2 with TRBJ2-5, with D perhaps TRBD1 (6 bases). This CDR3 is built from 13 residues. The germline V gene encodes CDR1 SGHTA and CDR2 FQGNSA. The ends were cut back, 5 bases at V and 7 bases at J, with 14 bases in the middle. The CDR3 DNA reads TGTGCCAGCAGCATCTCAGGGGCGGGGACCCAGTACTTC. It encodes CASSISGAGTQYF.

The rearrangement uses TRBV11-2 and TRBJ2-5, with D possibly being TRBD1 or TRBD2 (5 bases each). CDR1 and CDR2 from the germline V gene are SGHAT and FQNNGV. There are 13 residues in the CDR3. V was clipped by 4 bases and J by 4 bases, with 10 bases between them. The CDR3: CASSSRGVETQYF. As DNA, the CDR3 is TGTGCCAGCAGCTCGAGGGGTGTAGAGACCCAGTACTTC.

This chain uses TRBV7-9 with TRBJ2-7, with 7 nucleotides matching TRBD1. After removal of 3 bases from V and 3 bases from J, the junction contained 2 bases not matched to a gene. Germline assignment: CDR1 SEHNR and CDR2 FQNEAQ (reference sequence). The CDR3 covers 13 residues. The CDR3 here is CASSLGQLYEQYF. Here the CDR3 DNA reads TGTGCCAGCAGCTTGGGACAGCTCTACGAGCAGTACTTC.